A single sample gave rise to the 7 T cell receptor beta chains below, sequenced in a study of blood T cell repertoires in COVID-19. Repertoires were generated with immunoSEQ multiplex PCR, while TCRdb's copy carries only in-frame clones and drops some. Of approximately 66,000 clones in the sample, around 83% were seen once. Sequenced sample: peripheral blood. The receptors were gathered from a man between 50 and 59 years old with active COVID-19.

Only one count was recorded for this clone. V gene TRBV5-1 combines with J gene TRBJ1-1; 9 bases align to TRBD1. This CDR3 comprises 15 residues. The trim removed 4 bases at V and 0 bases at J, leaving 4 bases unmatched. Germline V lookup: CDR1 SGHRS, CDR2 YFSETQ. CDR3 nucleotide sequence: TGCGCCAGCAGCGCAGGACAGGGGATGAACACTGAAGCTTTCTTT. Residues: CASSAGQGMNTEAFF.

The chain joins TRBV4-1 to TRBJ1-6; 9 bases align to TRBD1. CDR3 length: 17 residues. Germline V gene lookup returns CDR1 MGHRA and CDR2 YSYEKL. Germline trimming cut 0 bases from V and 7 bases from J; bases unmatched to any gene: 7. CDR3 in DNA: TGCGCCAGCAGCCAAGAACTGAGGGACAGGGCCAATTCACCCCTCCACTTT. Protein: CASSQELRDRANSPLHF.

The J gene is TRBJ1-5, the V gene TRBV7-2; D unresolved. Deletions cut 3 bases from V and 0 bases from J, with 9 bases between. The CDR3 extends over 15 amino acids. Looked up from germline, CDR1 is SGHTA and CDR2 is FQGNSA. This chain's CDR3 is CASSLTSTSNQPQHF. The CDR3 coding sequence is TGTGCCAGCAGCTTGACAAGCACTAGCAATCAGCCCCAGCATTTT.

V and J are TRBV5-1 and TRBJ1-1; 7 nucleotides line up with TRBD1. The CDR3 runs to 14 residues. V was clipped by 4 bases and J by 1 base; unmatched bases: 4. From germline, CDR1 is SGHRS and CDR2 YFSETQ. CDR3 nucleotide sequence: TGCGCCAGCAGCCCGAGGACAGGGAACACTGAAGCTTTCTTT. This translates into CASSPRTGNTEAFF.

This CDR3 is CASSPGTGGQTEAFF. CDR3 nucleotides: TGTGCCAGTAGTCCCGGGACAGGGGGACAGACTGAAGCTTTCTTT. This chain uses TRBV19 with TRBJ1-1; 11 bases agree with TRBD1. The CDR3 sequence is 15 residues long. Germline V lookup: CDR1 LNHDA, CDR2 SQIVND (reference sequence). Trimming cost V 5 bases and J 5 bases; bases outside gene matches: 7.

The chain is built from TRBV6-5 and TRBJ1-3; possibly TRBD1 for D (6 bases). V was cut by 10 bases and J by 0 bases, with 13 bases left in between. Looked up from germline, CDR1 is MNHEY and CDR2 is SVGAGI. The CDR3 has 14 amino acids. The CDR3, as DNA: TGTGCCATTCACCAGGGGAACTCTGGAAACACCATATATTTT. Translation: CAIHQGNSGNTIYF.

The CDR3 is CASSRRRPDGGEKLFF. For the CDR3, the DNA is TGTGCCAGCAGCCGAAGGCGCCCCGACGGGGGTGAAAAACTGTTTTTT. The genes are TRBV3-1 (or the pseudogene TRBV3-2) and TRBJ1-4; D might be TRBD1 (5 bases). Germline V gene lookup returns CDR1 LGHDT and CDR2 YNNKEL (reference sequence). The CDR3 covers 16 residues. V shed 4 bases and J shed 7 bases, with 19 bases lying between them.